This record covers a single T cell receptor beta chain. Authors' data handling: Amplification of reference gene primers provided the estimated nucleated cell counts. Using immunoSEQ multiplex PCR, the repertoire was profiled, and TCRdb retains in-frame clones only, with some absent. V and J calls and clone size are given by that table; D and trimming were obtained from the DNA. This sample has about 380,000 clones, with roughly 85% found just once. The data belong to a study of blood T cell repertoires in COVID-19. Study overall: T cells, B-cell-depleted T cells, or PBMCs provided the cDNA or gDNA that served as material.

The CDR3 is 15 residues long. In germline, CDR1 is MNHEY, CDR2 SMNVEV (reference sequence). The J segment lost 5 bases and the V segment lost 3 bases, leaving 4 bases of the junction unmatched. Material for sequencing was peripheral blood. The chain employs TRBV27 and TRBJ1-6; 7 bases line up with TRBD1. The TCR originated in a woman under 30 with acute or convalescent COVID-19. CDR3 in DNA: TGTGCCAGCAGTTTTGGGGACAGACATAATTCACCCCTCCACTTT. Translation: CASSFGDRHNSPLHF.